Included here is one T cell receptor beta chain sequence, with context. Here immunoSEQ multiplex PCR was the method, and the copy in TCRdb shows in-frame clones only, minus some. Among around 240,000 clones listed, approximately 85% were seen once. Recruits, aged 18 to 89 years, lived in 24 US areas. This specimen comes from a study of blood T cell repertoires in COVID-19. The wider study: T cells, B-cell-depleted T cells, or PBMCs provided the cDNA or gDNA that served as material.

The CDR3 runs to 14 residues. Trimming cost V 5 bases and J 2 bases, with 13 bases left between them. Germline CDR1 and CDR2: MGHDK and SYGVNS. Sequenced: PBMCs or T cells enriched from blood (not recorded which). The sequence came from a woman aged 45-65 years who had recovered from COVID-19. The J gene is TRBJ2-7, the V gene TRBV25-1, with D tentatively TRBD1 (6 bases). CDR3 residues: CASSRDTQPYEQYF. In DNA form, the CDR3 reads TGTGCCAGCAGTCGGGACACTCAGCCCTACGAGCAGTACTTC.